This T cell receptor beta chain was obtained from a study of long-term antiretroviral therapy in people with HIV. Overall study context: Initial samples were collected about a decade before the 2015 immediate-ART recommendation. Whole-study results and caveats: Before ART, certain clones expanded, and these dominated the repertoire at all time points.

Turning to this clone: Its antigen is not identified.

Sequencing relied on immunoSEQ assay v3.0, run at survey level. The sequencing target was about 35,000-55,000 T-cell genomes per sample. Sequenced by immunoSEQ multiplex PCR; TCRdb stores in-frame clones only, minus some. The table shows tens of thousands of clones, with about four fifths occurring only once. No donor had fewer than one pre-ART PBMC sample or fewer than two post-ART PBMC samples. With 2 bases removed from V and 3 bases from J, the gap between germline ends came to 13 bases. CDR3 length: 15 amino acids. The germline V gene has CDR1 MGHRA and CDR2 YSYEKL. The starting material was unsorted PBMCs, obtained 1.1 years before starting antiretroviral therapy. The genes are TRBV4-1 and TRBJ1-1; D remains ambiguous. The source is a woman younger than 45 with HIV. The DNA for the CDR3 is TGCGCCAGCAGCCAAAGTTCCCATCCGGACACTGAAGCTTTCTTT. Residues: CASSQSSHPDTEAFF.